The clone carrying this T cell receptor beta chain was recorded a few times. The antigen is not known. Each sample yielded approximately 9 x 10^4 assayed TCR templates. Measured with immunoSEQ multiplex PCR; TCRdb has only the in-frame clones, and not every one. The table includes about 50,000 clones, roughly 92% detected once. The data were taken from a study of siplizumab effects on memory and regulatory T cells. Points from the study as a whole: No naive or memory phenotype could be assigned to roughly 75-95% of proliferating clones. Naive T cells appeared more varied than memory cells and looked like key alloresponse contributors. Tregs proliferating in siplizumab cultures lacked confirmation of their suppressive function.

CDR3 length: 15 amino acids. In germline, CDR1 is MNHEY, CDR2 SVGAGI. Trimming took 0 bases from V and 0 from J, leaving 9 bases between them. This sequence originates from a human donor in good health. The specimen sequenced was CD8+ T cells sorted from blood. This sequence joins TRBV6-5 and TRBJ2-7; D ambiguous. The CDR3 protein is CASSYSHASSYEQYF. CDR3 nucleotide sequence: TGTGCCAGCAGTTACTCGCATGCTAGCTCCTACGAGCAGTACTTC.